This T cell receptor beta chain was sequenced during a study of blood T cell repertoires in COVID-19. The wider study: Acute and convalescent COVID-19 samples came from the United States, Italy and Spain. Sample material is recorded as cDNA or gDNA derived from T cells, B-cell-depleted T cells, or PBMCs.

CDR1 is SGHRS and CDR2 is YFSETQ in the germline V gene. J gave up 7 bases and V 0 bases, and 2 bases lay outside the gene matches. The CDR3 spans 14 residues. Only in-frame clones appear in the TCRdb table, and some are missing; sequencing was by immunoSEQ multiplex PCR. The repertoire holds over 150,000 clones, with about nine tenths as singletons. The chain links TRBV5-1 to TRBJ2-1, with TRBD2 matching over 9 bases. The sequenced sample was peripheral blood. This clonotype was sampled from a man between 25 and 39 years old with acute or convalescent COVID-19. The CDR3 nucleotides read TGCGCCAGCAGCTTGGCTAGCGGGAATAATGAGCAGTTCTTC. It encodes CASSLASGNNEQFF.